This TCR beta chain was captured by sequencing in a study of cytomegalovirus exposure and HLA in healthy donors. This PCR relied on a set of 60 Vbeta primers and 13 Jbeta primers. The repertoire was sequenced with immunoSEQ multiplex PCR; TCRdb's copy has only in-frame clones and lacks some. The data show 150,000 or so clones, around three quarters seen once. The CDR3 sequence is 16 residues long. In germline, CDR1 is SNHLY, CDR2 FYNNEI. V shed 2 bases and J shed 2 bases, with 14 bases lying between them. The chain has TRBV2 and TRBJ2-3; tentatively, D is TRBD2 (6 bases). The sample was PBMCs. The sequence was collected from a man aged 40-50 years in good health and CMV-seronegative. DNA of the CDR3: TGTGCCAGCAGTGAAAGGGCGGTAGCGGCCACAGATACGCAGTATTTT. Its translation: CASSERAVAATDTQYF.